These 11 T cell receptor beta chains originate from one sample sequenced in a study of T cell responses to AZD1222 COVID-19 vaccine. The data were produced by immunoSEQ multiplex PCR, yet TCRdb's version contains in-frame clones alone and is incomplete. The repertoire includes about 140,000 clones, 93% of them detected once, and 12% sits in the top ten. Sequenced here: peripheral blood, sampled after recovery from COVID-19. The source is an adult who had recovered from COVID-19.

The rearrangement uses TRBV19 and TRBJ1-5; possible D gene TRBD1, 6 bases. Germline V gene sequence: CDR1 LNHDA, CDR2 SQIVND (reference sequence). Trimming cost V 3 bases and J 4 bases, with 13 bases left between them. The CDR3 extends over 15 amino acids. The CDR3 loop is CASSMGGGQNQPQHF. In DNA, the CDR3 is TGTGCCAGTAGTATGGGGGGGGGCCAGAATCAGCCCCAGCATTTT.

This clone was seen just once. This chain uses TRBV5-8 with TRBJ2-7, with a weak D call TRBD2 (5 bases). Germline lookup yields CDR1 SGHTS and CDR2 YDEGEE. The CDR3 has 14 residues. Trimming pared 4 bases from V and 2 bases from J, leaving 13 bases between. The CDR3 protein is CASSLPGYTYEQYF. The CDR3 bases are TGTGCCAGCAGCCTCCCGGGATACACCTACGAGCAGTACTTC.

The chain's CDR3 is CASSQDSRAHSKGYTF. The DNA for the CDR3 is TGTGCCAGCAGCCAAGATTCCCGGGCACACTCAAAAGGCTACACCTTC. The V and J genes are TRBV4-2 and TRBJ1-2; unclear D gene. Germline V gene lookup returns CDR1 LGHNA and CDR2 YNFKEQ. V was clipped by 0 bases and J by 8 bases, with 19 bases between them. There are 16 residues in the CDR3.

CDR3: CASKERGGNEQFF. Here the CDR3 DNA reads TGTGCCAGTAAAGAACGAGGTGGGAATGAGCAGTTCTTC. The chain joins TRBV19 to TRBJ2-1; D gene uncertain. Trimming shortened V by 7 bases and J by 7 bases, and 14 bases separated the two germline ends. The CDR3 loop spans 13 amino acids. Per germline, CDR1 LNHDA and CDR2 SQIVND (reference sequence).

The genes are TRBV9 and TRBJ2-3; D is ambiguous. Per germline, CDR1 SGDLS and CDR2 YYNGEE. Between the trimmed V and J ends, which lost 4 bases and 3 bases, there was a span of 18 bases. This CDR3 has 16 amino acids. CDR3 nucleotides: TGTGCCAGCAGCCCCCGAGCAATGGCGTGGACAGATACGCAGTATTTT. Its protein is CASSPRAMAWTDTQYF.

In its sample, this clone was seen once. The rearrangement uses TRBV6-5 and TRBJ2-7, with TRBD1 matching 8 bases. The CDR3 sequence is 14 residues long. The germline V gene encodes CDR1 MNHEY and CDR2 SVGAGI. With V trimmed by 7 bases and J by 3 bases, 8 bases remained unmatched. The CDR3 loop reads CASTRAGTGYEQYF. In nucleotides, the CDR3 is TGTGCCAGCACCAGAGCCGGGACAGGCTACGAGCAGTACTTC.

The chain links TRBV28 to TRBJ1-5; 7 positions agree with TRBD1. The CDR3 runs 20 residues. Germline CDR1 and CDR2: MDHEN and SYDVKM. The ends lost 6 bases at V and 0 bases at J; junction bases unmatched: 20. CDR3 protein: CASSPTTGVSGINSNQPQHF. Written as DNA, the CDR3 is TGTGCCAGCAGCCCAACAACAGGGGTTAGTGGGATTAATAGCAATCAGCCCCAGCATTTT.

The chain links TRBV5-8 to TRBJ2-7; perhaps D is TRBD1 or TRBD2 (5 bases each). The CDR3 length is 18 residues. Per germline, CDR1 SGHTS and CDR2 YDEGEE. The V gene lost 4 bases and the J gene lost 3 bases, with 26 bases spanning the gap. DNA of the CDR3: TGTGCCAGCAGCCGGGGCACGGCACCTCTCATTACAGTCTACGAGCAGTACTTC. It specifies CASSRGTAPLITVYEQYF.

Points on this clone: The same CDR3 is also encoded by other DNA sequences in this sample. The chain is built from TRBV28 and TRBJ1-5; 9 bases fit TRBD1. Unmatched junction bases numbered 5, after V lost 4 bases and J lost 4 bases. The CDR3 runs to 15 residues. Germline loops: CDR1 MDHEN, CDR2 SYDVKM. The CDR3 loop reads CASSSRDRVNQPQHF. CDR3 bases: TGTGCCAGCAGTTCGAGGGACAGGGTAAATCAGCCCCAGCATTTT.

This clone was picked up one time. The V gene is TRBV7-9, the J gene TRBJ2-2, with D unresolved. CDR1 SEHNR and CDR2 FQNEAQ come from the germline V gene (reference sequence). The CDR3 contains 13 residues. The germline V and J ends were trimmed by 1 base and 5 bases, with 5 bases remaining between them. CDR3 in amino acids: CASSLESTGELFF. CDR3 coding DNA: TGTGCCAGCAGCTTAGAGTCTACCGGGGAGCTGTTTTTT.

This chain joins TRBV5-8 and TRBJ2-1; D gene unclear. The CDR3 is 15 residues long. CDR1 and CDR2 from the germline V gene are SGHTS and YDEGEE. The ends were cut back, 4 bases at V and 5 bases at J, with 16 bases in the middle. The CDR3 sequence is CASSQDGRLDNEQFF. The CDR3 DNA reads as TGTGCCAGCAGCCAAGACGGTCGATTGGACAATGAGCAGTTCTTC.